These T cell receptor beta chains were read from a single sample in a study of cytomegalovirus exposure and HLA in healthy donors. Method: immunoSEQ multiplex PCR; TCRdb's copy keeps in-frame clones and lacks some. The sample features 130,000 to 150,000 clones, with roughly 2.6% in its top ten. Sequencing was performed on PBMCs. These TCRs come from a man aged 35 to 55 in good health and CMV-seronegative. CDR3s include the opening cysteine and the closing phenylalanine or tryptophan. Each record gives: V gene, J gene, D gene, CDR3 protein, CDR3 DNA. D genes are given only for firm matches.

TRBV6-1	TRBJ2-7	TRBD2	CASSGSSGGLYEQYF	TGTGCCAGCAGTGGCTCTAGCGGGGGACTGTACGAGCAGTACTTC
TRBV5-6	TRBJ1-2	-	CASSLKRQASYGYTF	TGTGCCAGCAGCTTAAAACGACAGGCGAGTTATGGCTACACCTTC
TRBV12-5	TRBJ1-1	-	CASGLPGAPGAFF	TGTGCTAGTGGTCTCCCCGGAGCACCTGGGGCTTTCTTT
TRBV5-6	TRBJ2-3	TRBD2	CASSLRDYHKYF	TGTGCCAGCAGCCTCCGGGACTACCACAAGTATTTT
TRBV7-6	TRBJ1-1	-	CASSPGGHIVTEAFF	TGTGCCAGCAGTCCTGGGGGACACATTGTGACTGAAGCTTTCTTT
TRBV5-1	TRBJ1-2	TRBD1	CASSLAGSAGGADGYTF	TGCGCCAGCAGCTTGGCCGGTTCGGCAGGGGGCGCTGATGGCTACACCTTC
TRBV27	TRBJ2-7	TRBD2	CASSKVFRLAGYEQYF	TGTGCCAGCAGTAAAGTGTTTAGACTAGCGGGGTACGAGCAGTACTTC
TRBV5-5	TRBJ2-7	-	CASSFRDEQYF	TGTGCCAGCAGCTTCCGAGACGAGCAGTACTTC
TRBV9	TRBJ2-2	-	CASSATRTSAGELFF	TGTGCCAGCAGCGCTACCCGGACTTCCGCCGGGGAGCTGTTTTTT
TRBV6-1	TRBJ2-7	-	CASSEDPQTVYYEQYF	TGTGCCAGCAGTGAAGACCCCCAGACAGTTTACTACGAGCAGTACTTC
TRBV27	TRBJ1-1	-	CASSLAGGIQAMNTEAFF	TGTGCCAGCAGTTTGGCGGGCGGGATACAGGCGATGAACACTGAAGCTTTCTTT
TRBV27	TRBJ1-4	TRBD1	CASSLSGGEWGKKLFF	TGTGCCAGCAGTTTGTCAGGGGGCGAATGGGGGAAAAAACTGTTTTTT
TRBV6-5	TRBJ1-1	-	CASSGVLNTEAFF	TGTGCCAGCTCGGGGGTTCTGAACACTGAAGCTTTCTTT
TRBV9	TRBJ2-7	-	CASSVGQATEQYF	TGTGCCAGCAGCGTAGGTCAGGCAACCGAGCAGTACTTC
TRBV6-1	TRBJ2-3	-	CASSGGVFGDTQYF	TGTGCCAGCAGTGGGGGAGTGTTTGGGGATACGCAGTATTTT
TRBV5-4	TRBJ2-1	-	CASSSTQVYNEQFF	TGTGCCAGCAGCTCTACTCAGGTTTACAATGAGCAGTTCTTC
TRBV27	TRBJ1-2	-	CASSLLGASSYGYTF	TGTGCCAGCAGTTTATTAGGGGCCTCTAGCTATGGCTACACCTTC
TRBV11-2	TRBJ2-3	-	CASSLGAVSTDTQYF	TGTGCCAGCAGCTTAGGAGCGGTGAGCACAGATACGCAGTATTTT
TRBV6-5	TRBJ1-1	TRBD1	CASRAGTGVNTEAFF	TGTGCCAGCAGGGCCGGGACAGGGGTAAACACTGAAGCTTTCTTT
TRBV11-2	TRBJ2-3	TRBD2	CASSLRRGNTDTQYF	TGTGCCAGCAGCTTACGGCGGGGGAACACAGATACGCAGTATTTT
TRBV6-1	TRBJ2-1	-	CASSGQPSSYNEQFF	TGTGCCAGCAGTGGACAGCCCAGCTCCTACAATGAGCAGTTCTTC
TRBV19	TRBJ1-1	TRBD1	CASSIGTGGTEAFF	TGTGCCAGTAGTATAGGGACAGGGGGCACTGAAGCTTTCTTT
TRBV11-2	TRBJ2-5	-	CASSLAGPPLETQYF	TGTGCCAGCAGCTTGGCGGGACCTCCTTTGGAGACCCAGTACTTC
TRBV4-1	TRBJ1-2	-	CASSQAQGDGYTF	TGCGCCAGCAGCCAAGCACAGGGAGATGGCTACACCTTC
TRBV14	TRBJ2-7	TRBD2	CASSQDHPSSGGSDEQYF	TGTGCCAGCAGCCAAGATCATCCTTCTAGCGGGGGGAGCGACGAGCAGTACTTC
TRBV19	TRBJ1-4	-	CASSSLEGNEKLFF	TGTGCCAGTAGTTCTTTGGAGGGGAATGAAAAACTGTTTTTT
TRBV19	TRBJ1-1	TRBD1	CASSTKGAIANTEAFF	TGTGCCAGTAGTACCAAGGGGGCGATCGCGAACACTGAAGCTTTCTTT
TRBV28	TRBJ1-6	-	CASSFGFQINSPLHF	TGTGCCAGCAGTTTCGGGTTTCAGATAAATTCACCCCTCCACTTT
TRBV9	TRBJ1-2	-	CASSVAGRPVYGYTF	TGTGCCAGCAGCGTAGCGGGTAGACCGGTCTATGGCTACACCTTC
TRBV7-9	TRBJ2-7	TRBD2	CASSLRSLGLVYEQYF	TGTGCCAGCAGCTTAAGGAGTTTGGGACTAGTTTACGAGCAGTACTTC
TRBV28	TRBJ2-7	TRBD1	CASSSRQGGNF	TGTGCCAGCAGTTCCAGACAGGGTGGAAACTTC
TRBV7-2	TRBJ1-1	-	CASSSTNGVRNTEAFF	TGTGCCAGCAGCTCAACGAACGGAGTGAGGAACACTGAAGCTTTCTTT
TRBV7-2	TRBJ2-5	TRBD1	CASSPGQGWGETQYF	TGTGCCAGCAGCCCCGGACAGGGTTGGGGAGAGACCCAGTACTTC
TRBV6-1	TRBJ2-7	-	CASSEGVQGATPYEQYF	TGTGCCAGCAGTGAAGGGGTACAGGGTGCGACACCCTACGAGCAGTACTTC
TRBV9	TRBJ2-6	-	CASSGQGLGSGANVLTF	TGTGCCAGCAGCGGCCAGGGGTTGGGTTCTGGGGCCAACGTCCTGACTTTC
TRBV11-2	TRBJ1-1	-	CASSLGFGNTEAFF	TGTGCCAGCAGCTTAGGGTTCGGGAACACTGAAGCTTTCTTT
TRBV6-1	TRBJ1-5	TRBD1	CASSESPGQGTHSNQPQHF	TGTGCCAGCAGTGAATCTCCGGGACAGGGGACCCATAGCAATCAGCCCCAGCATTTT
TRBV5-1	TRBJ2-3	-	CASSLSTDTQYF	TGCGCCAGCAGTCTTAGCACAGATACGCAGTATTTT
TRBV4-2	TRBJ2-7	-	CASSQVRLSEYEQYF	TGTGCCAGCAGCCAAGTCCGCCTATCGGAGTACGAGCAGTACTTC
TRBV19	TRBJ1-4	-	CASSLLEGPNEKLFF	TGTGCCAGTAGTCTACTGGAGGGGCCTAATGAAAAACTGTTTTTT
TRBV4-1	TRBJ2-7	-	CASSQSQGRVYEQYF	TGCGCCAGCAGCCAATCACAGGGAAGAGTCTACGAGCAGTACTTC
TRBV10-3	TRBJ2-3	TRBD2	CAIARTSGTYTDTQYF	TGTGCCATCGCAAGGACTAGCGGGACCTACACAGATACGCAGTATTTT
TRBV18	TRBJ1-1	-	CASSLGHGNTEAFF	TGTGCCAGCTCACTGGGACACGGGAACACTGAAGCTTTCTTT
TRBV5-1	TRBJ2-2	-	CASSLELTNTGELFF	TGCGCCAGCAGCTTGGAGCTAACGAACACCGGGGAGCTGTTTTTT
TRBV7-3	TRBJ2-3	TRBD2	CASSRQLAGYTDTQYF	TGTGCCAGCAGCCGTCAGCTAGCGGGGTACACAGATACGCAGTATTTT